The 2 T cell receptor beta chains presented below share a single source sample, sequenced in a study. Cells sorted as Tregs were CD4+, CD25+ and CD127-/low. TCRdb analysed the 5' RACE reads with MiXCR anew, one entry per CDR3 protein. The sample holds about 43,000 distinct CDR3 sequences; 20% to 25% are singletons and the top ten take 3.5% to 4.5%. Material for sequencing was Tregs sorted from a lymph node. Receptors originate from a female donor with breast cancer.

Regarding this clonotype: This may stem from a read error, because a much larger clone lies one nucleotide away. The chain couples TRBV13 to TRBJ2-5; 11 nucleotides match TRBD1. This CDR3 has 16 residues. Germline V gene lookup returns CDR1 PRHDT and CDR2 FYEKMQ (reference sequence). This CDR3 is CASSSPGTGGGETRYF. CDR3 bases: TGTGCCAGCAGCTCCCCAGGGACAGGGGGAGGAGAGACCCGGTACTTC.

As concerns this clonotype: A much larger clone sits a single nucleotide away, making a read error possible. This chain links TRBV20-1 with TRBJ2-5; 10 positions agree with TRBD1. J gave up 5 bases and V 3 bases, and 6 bases lay outside the gene matches. The germline gives CDR1 DFQATT, CDR2 SNEGSKA (reference sequence). The CDR3 length is 14 residues. The CDR3 spells CSASQGQGTETQYF. CDR3 nucleotide sequence: TGCAGTGCTAGTCAGGGACAGGGGACTGAGACCCAGTACTTC.